This T cell receptor beta chain was sequenced for a study of graft-versus-host responses after intestinal transplantation. At the level of the study: Each recipient received anti-thymocyte globulin induction, then tacrolimus and steroids for roughly 3 years. Study findings and constraints: Recipient marrow contained GvH clones, some of which appeared first in ileum or blood. Researchers found peak circulating GvH clone levels linked to early post-transplant HvG declines.

About this clone: Antigen unknown.

Some clones are missing from TCRdb's copy, which holds only in-frame ones; the method was immunoSEQ multiplex PCR. The sample consists of 50,000 or so clones, roughly 89% of them appearing once. The V gene's germline CDR1 is SGHTA and CDR2 FQGTGA. The CDR3 is 14 residues long. The V end was cut by 1 base, the J end by 4 bases, with 10 bases between. Material: PBMCs, obtained 118 to 130 days after intestinal transplantation. The sequence derives from a human patient who received an intestinal transplant, so some T cells may come from the graft donor. This chain joins TRBV7-3 and TRBJ2-5; possibly TRBD2 for D (5 bases). The CDR3 is CASSLMGSSETQYF. For the CDR3, the DNA is TGTGCCAGCAGCTTAATGGGGAGTTCAGAGACCCAGTACTTC.